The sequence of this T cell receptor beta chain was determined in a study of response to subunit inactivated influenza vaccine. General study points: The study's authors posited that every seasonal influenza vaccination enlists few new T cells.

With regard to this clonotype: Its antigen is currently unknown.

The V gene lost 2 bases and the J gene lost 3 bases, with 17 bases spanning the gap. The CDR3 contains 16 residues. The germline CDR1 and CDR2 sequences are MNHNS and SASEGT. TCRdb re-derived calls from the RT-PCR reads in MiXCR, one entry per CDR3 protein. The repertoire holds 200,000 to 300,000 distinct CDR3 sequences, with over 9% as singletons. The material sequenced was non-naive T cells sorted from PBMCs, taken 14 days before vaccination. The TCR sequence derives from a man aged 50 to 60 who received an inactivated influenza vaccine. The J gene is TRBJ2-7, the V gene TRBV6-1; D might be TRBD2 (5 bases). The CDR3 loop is CASSERGTQTFYEQYF. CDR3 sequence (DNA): TGTGCCAGCAGTGAACGGGGTACACAAACCTTCTACGAGCAGTACTTC.